This TCR beta chain was captured by sequencing in a study of control samples from healthy donors and cancer patients. Libraries were prepared by immunoSEQ multiplex PCR; TCRdb keeps only in-frame clonotypes and omits some of them. The table includes some 95,000 clones, around nine tenths detected once. The germline V gene encodes CDR1 LGHDT and CDR2 YNNKEL (reference sequence). CDR3 size: 17 residues. The junction had 15 bases not matched to a gene; V was cut back by 3 bases and J by 8 bases. The receptor comes from a human donor in good health. The donor label of this sample is uncertain. The chain joins TRBV3-1 (or the pseudogene TRBV3-2) to TRBJ2-1; 8 nucleotides line up with TRBD2. The sample was blood. The CDR3 reads CASSHESGGLWADEQFF. The CDR3 DNA follows: TGTGCCAGCAGCCATGAGTCGGGAGGGCTCTGGGCGGATGAGCAGTTCTTC.